Detailed here is one T cell receptor beta chain. The record originates from a study of technical replicates of blood from a few donors. Some clones are missing from TCRdb's copy, which holds only in-frame ones; the method was immunoSEQ multiplex PCR. The table shows over 70,000 clones, with about 96% occurring only once. This CDR3 comprises 16 residues. Germline CDR1 reads SEHNR; CDR2 reads FQNEAQ (reference sequence). Germline trimming cut 5 bases from V and 2 bases from J; bases unmatched to any gene: 6. The V call is TRBV7-9, the J call TRBJ1-1; 12 bases fit TRBD1. This receptor was taken from a human donor in good health. The sequenced sample consisted of T cells isolated from PBMCs. The CDR3 sequence: CASSHGTGGRNTEAFF. Written as DNA, the CDR3 is TGTGCCAGCAGCCATGGGACAGGGGGCCGAAACACTGAAGCTTTCTTT.